This TCR beta chain comes out of a study of cytomegalovirus exposure and HLA in healthy donors. Notes on the study in general: TCR beta chains associated with HLA were, in a later analysis, more clonally expanded than equally common others.

13 Jbeta primers and 60 Vbeta primers were used for the PCR. Data came from immunoSEQ multiplex PCR; TCRdb stores just in-frame clones and leaves some out. The sample holds around 200,000 clones, around 88% seen once. The CDR3 consists of 15 residues. With 2 bases clipped from V and 4 bases from J, the junction kept 7 bases outside the gene matches. Germline CDR1 SGHRS, CDR2 YFSETQ. Note on this clone: No antigen is known for it.

This receptor was identified in a young woman in good health and CMV-seronegative. This rearrangement joins TRBV5-1 to TRBJ2-5, with 8 bases identical to TRBD2. The sequenced sample was PBMCs. CDR3 sequence reads: CASSFGGGRRETQYF. CDR3 DNA: TGCGCCAGCAGCTTCGGGGGGGGCAGACGAGAGACCCAGTACTTC.